These 15 T cell receptor beta chains share one sample of origin, sequenced in a study of blood T cell repertoires in COVID-19. Data came from immunoSEQ multiplex PCR; TCRdb stores just in-frame clones and leaves some out. The sample holds about 80,000 clones; about 81% are singletons and the top ten take 25% to 30%. Sequencing was done on a sample of peripheral blood. The receptors were gathered from a human donor in a cohort sampled during active COVID-19.

The chain is built from TRBV19 and TRBJ1-2; no clear D. The CDR3 runs 15 residues. Trimming removed 0 bases from V and 4 bases from J, with 12 bases in between. Germline V gives CDR1 LNHDA, CDR2 SQIVND (reference sequence). CDR3 sequence reads: CASSIDGESGYGYTF. The CDR3 coding sequence is TGTGCCAGTAGTATAGACGGGGAATCGGGCTATGGCTACACCTTC.

The chain employs TRBV6-1 and TRBJ1-2; no clear D gene. This CDR3 is 12 amino acids long. Deletions cut 3 bases from V and 5 bases from J, with 7 bases between. CDR1 is MNHNS and CDR2 is SASEGT in the germline V gene. The CDR3 nucleotides read TGTGCCAGCAGTGATGGAGATTATGGCTACACCTTC. It specifies CASSDGDYGYTF.

This clone has only a few counts. V and J are TRBV27 and TRBJ1-6; D might be TRBD1 (5 bases). The CDR3 is 16 amino acids. Germline V gene data show CDR1 as MNHEY and CDR2 as SMNVEV (reference sequence). V lost 5 bases, J lost 4 bases, and 15 bases lay in between. CDR3 coding DNA: TGTGCCAGCAGTCCGGACAAGGGCTTTTATAATTCACCCCTCCACTTT. Amino acid sequence: CASSPDKGFYNSPLHF.

This clone was recorded a few times. The chain links TRBV5-1 to TRBJ2-7; a possible D gene is TRBD1 (5 bases). Germline assignment: CDR1 SGHRS and CDR2 YFSETQ. The CDR3 sequence is 13 residues long. Deletions cut 7 bases from V and 0 bases from J, with 11 bases between. The DNA of the CDR3 is TGCGCCAGCTTGGTCGGACACTCCTACGAGCAGTACTTC. Translated, it gives CASLVGHSYEQYF.

In this sample, this clone turned up a few times. The V gene is TRBV6-5, the J gene TRBJ1-1; TRBD1 agrees at 7 bases. The CDR3 loop spans 13 amino acids. Germline CDR1 and CDR2: MNHEY and SVGAGI. V lost 0 bases to trimming and J lost 10 bases; unmatched junction nucleotides: 5. CDR3 amino acids: CASSYSTGFTAFF. The CDR3, as DNA: TGTGCCAGCAGTTACTCGACAGGGTTTACAGCTTTCTTT.

The V gene is TRBV5-1, the J gene TRBJ1-1; D might be TRBD1 (6 bases). The CDR3 loop spans 14 amino acids. V was trimmed by 3 bases and J by 0 bases, leaving 9 bases between them. CDR1 is SGHRS and CDR2 is YFSETQ in the germline V gene. CDR3 residues: CASSSTGMNTEAFF. The CDR3 coding sequence is TGCGCCAGCAGCTCCACAGGGATGAACACTGAAGCTTTCTTT.

This chain joins TRBV5-1 and TRBJ2-3; D is possibly TRBD2 (5 bases). CDR3 length: 15 residues. The V end was cut by 4 bases, the J end by 2 bases, with 14 bases between. Germline V CDR1 and CDR2: SGHRS, YFSETQ. CDR3 in DNA: TGCGCCAGCAGCCTCGACTGGGAGTCCACAGATACGCAGTATTTT. This gives the protein CASSLDWESTDTQYF.

The rearrangement links TRBV5-6 to TRBJ1-2, with D possibly TRBD1 on 6 matching bases. CDR1 and CDR2 from the germline V gene are SGHDT and YYEEEE. The ends were cut back, 2 bases at V and 4 bases at J, with 15 bases in the middle. The CDR3 is 15 amino acids. CDR3 in amino acids: CASSFLAGVAYGYTF. The CDR3 DNA reads TGTGCCAGCAGCTTTCTTGCAGGGGTTGCCTATGGCTACACCTTC.

The chain combines TRBV9 with TRBJ2-2; no definite D call. This CDR3 is 14 amino acids long. Trimming took 0 bases from V and 6 from J, leaving 9 bases between them. Germline V lookup: CDR1 SGDLS, CDR2 YYNGEE. In DNA, the CDR3 is TGTGCCAGCAGCGTAGATCCGTCGGCCGGGGAGCTGTTTTTT. This encodes CASSVDPSAGELFF.

Regarding this clone: The identical CDR3 is also encoded by other nucleotide sequences in the sample. The chain combines TRBV2 with TRBJ2-2; unclear D gene. The V end lost 2 bases, the J end lost 4 bases, and 8 bases lay between the germline ends. Germline V CDR1 and CDR2: SNHLY, FYNNEI. The CDR3 is made up of 14 amino acids. The CDR3 region is CASSETRSTGELFF. For the CDR3, the DNA is TGTGCCAGCAGTGAAACACGTTCCACCGGGGAGCTGTTTTTT.

In this sample, this clone turned up a few times. This rearrangement joins TRBV4-1 to TRBJ1-6, with 7 bases fitting TRBD1. CDR1 MGHRA and CDR2 YSYEKL come from the germline V gene. The CDR3 has 15 residues. Trimming at V came to 2 bases and at J to 7 bases, leaving 5 bases not matched to a gene. DNA for the CDR3: TGCGCCAGCAGCCAACCCCGGGACAGAAATTCACCCCTCCACTTT. Its translation is CASSQPRDRNSPLHF.

The chain uses TRBV6-1 and TRBJ2-1; the D gene is possibly TRBD2 (6 bases). Germline assignment: CDR1 MNHNS and CDR2 SASEGT. V lost 2 bases, J lost 9 bases, and 17 bases lay in between. CDR3 size: 15 residues. The CDR3 protein is CASSEPGWGESEQFF. The CDR3 DNA follows: TGTGCCAGCAGTGAACCAGGGTGGGGGGAATCTGAGCAGTTCTTC.

The V and J genes are TRBV7-9 and TRBJ1-1; no definite D call. In germline, CDR1 is SEHNR, CDR2 FQNEAQ (reference sequence). V lost 3 bases and J 1 base, leaving 9 bases between the germline ends. The CDR3 runs 14 residues. The DNA of the CDR3 is TGTGCCAGCAGCTTGTCCACAGCGAACACTGAAGCTTTCTTT. Residues: CASSLSTANTEAFF. Supplemented by reference TRBV7-9 and TRBJ1-1, the full variable domain reads DTGVSQNPRHKITKRGQNVTFRCDPISEHNRLYWYRQTLGQGPEFLTYFQNEAQLEKSRLLSDRFSAERPKGSFSTLEIQRTEQGDSAMYLCASSLSTANTEAFFGQGTRLTVV.

The CDR3 DNA follows: TGTGCCAGCAGTCCACGGGACAGAATGGGAGCGGGCAATCAGCCCCAGCATTTT. Amino acid sequence: CASSPRDRMGAGNQPQHF. J is TRBJ1-5 and V is TRBV28; 7 nucleotides match TRBD1. V lost 5 bases and J lost 2; bases outside the gene matches: 15. The CDR3 is made up of 18 amino acids. Germline-derived CDR1 and CDR2 are MDHEN and SYDVKM.

V is TRBV12-2 and J is TRBJ2-3; whether TRBD2, the table's D call, matches the DNA was not checked. TRBV12-2 is a known pseudogene. The length of the CDR3 is 17 residues. The CDR3 nucleotides read TGTGCAAGTCGCGTTTCTGTCCGGGGGGGCCTCACAGATACGCAGTATTTT. Translated: CASRVSVRGGLTDTQYF.